The 32 T cell receptor beta chains below were found in one sample sequenced in a study of post-analysis software for immune sequencing data. Study outcomes and limitations: The study found TRBV5-6, TRBV5-1 and TRBV20-1 among about five TRBV segments more frequent in patients than controls.

cDNA libraries for TCR beta contained unique molecular identifiers. Using its own MiXCR run on the PCR reads, TCRdb lists one record per CDR3 protein. Here the sample spans more than 450,000 distinct CDR3 sequences, around a third being singletons. These TCRs are of unknown antigen specificity. The sample taken for sequencing was blood. Receptors were obtained from a girl aged 2 to 17 with multiple sclerosis.

The genes are TRBV6-6 and TRBJ1-2, with 7 bases fitting TRBD1. After removal of 6 bases from V and 4 bases from J, the junction contained 11 bases not matched to a gene. This CDR3 is 15 amino acids long. Germline lookup yields CDR1 MNHNY and CDR2 SVGAGI (reference sequence). The CDR3, as DNA: TGTGCCAGCAGAATCAACGGACAGGTTGGCTATGGCTACACCTTC. Translation gives CASRINGQVGYGYTF.

V is TRBV4-1 and J is TRBJ2-1, with a weak D call TRBD2 (7 bases). The CDR3 loop spans 15 amino acids. The V end lost 7 bases, the J end lost 4 bases, and 17 bases lay between the germline ends. Per germline, CDR1 MGHRA and CDR2 YSYEKL. The CDR3 DNA follows: TGCGCCAGCAACCAGAGGGGGGGGAATTACAATGAGCAGTTCTTC. Protein sequence: CASNQRGGNYNEQFF.

The CDR3 sequence: CASSSAGTLIREQYF. The CDR3 nucleotides are TGTGCCAGCAGCTCCGCGGGGACACTGATTCGCGAGCAGTACTTC. V usage is TRBV7-2 and J usage is TRBJ2-7; either TRBD1 or TRBD2 may fit D (6 bases each). The CDR3 is 15 residues long. Trimming pared 4 bases from V and 6 bases from J, leaving 19 bases between. Germline-derived CDR1 and CDR2 are SGHTA and FQGNSA.

This clonotype was seen more than once but under ten times. The genes are TRBV28 and TRBJ2-5; 13 bases are a match to TRBD2. The germline CDR1 and CDR2 sequences are MDHEN and SYDVKM. The CDR3 length is 13 residues. The V gene end was trimmed by 8 bases and the J gene end by 4 bases; junction bases not matched to a gene: 1. This chain's CDR3 is CASGLAGVETQYF. The CDR3 DNA reads as TGTGCCAGCGGACTAGCGGGGGTAGAGACCCAGTACTTC.

This chain connects TRBV14 to TRBJ2-7; the D is unclear. CDR3 size: 14 residues. Trimming stripped 1 base from V and 2 bases from J, with 9 bases between. Per the germline V gene, CDR1 is SGHDN and CDR2 is FVKESK. The CDR3 sequence: CASSQALTAYEQYF. The CDR3 nucleotides are TGTGCCAGCAGCCAAGCTCTCACGGCCTACGAGCAGTACTTC.

The V gene is TRBV12-5, the J gene TRBJ1-5, with D possibly being TRBD1 (5 bases). The V end lost 0 bases, the J end lost 2 bases, and 14 bases lay between the germline ends. Germline V gene sequence: CDR1 LGHNT, CDR2 FRNRAP. The CDR3 consists of 17 residues. Here the CDR3 reads CASGLVLGDRRNQPQHF. The CDR3 nucleotides read TGTGCTAGTGGTTTGGTATTGGGGGATAGGCGCAATCAGCCCCAGCATTTT.

This clonotype has a count of ten or more. The rearrangement links TRBV10-3 to TRBJ2-5; 10 nucleotides line up with TRBD2. The V and J ends lost 4 bases and 4 bases, in that order; junction bases with no gene match: 12. The germline V gene has CDR1 ENHRY and CDR2 SYGVKD. CDR3 length equals 17 residues. CDR3 sequence: CAISGASGGLGGETQYF. CDR3 sequence (DNA): TGTGCCATCAGTGGGGCTAGCGGGGGCCTCGGAGGAGAGACCCAGTACTTC.

This chain links TRBV12-3 or TRBV12-4 with TRBJ2-5; the D gene is possibly TRBD2 (6 bases). There are 17 residues in the CDR3. V lost 2 bases and J lost 0, with 16 bases in between. In DNA, the CDR3 is TGTGCCAGCAGTTTATGGTCCGGGGGAATGTACCAAGAGACCCAGTACTTC. Protein product: CASSLWSGGMYQETQYF.

The chain employs TRBV12-3 or TRBV12-4 and TRBJ2-1, with TRBD1 matching over 8 bases. The CDR3 spans 15 residues. J lost 4 bases, V lost 2 bases, and 4 bases had no gene match. Written as DNA, the CDR3 is TGTGCCAGCAGTTTATATCGGGACAGGTACAATGAGCAGTTCTTC. Translation gives CASSLYRDRYNEQFF.

This clonotype has just a few counts. Here the CDR3 reads CASSQDLGTATTLGNSPLHF. The DNA for the CDR3 is TGCGCCAGCAGCCAAGATTTAGGGACCGCGACTACTTTGGGGAATTCACCCCTCCACTTT. The chain is built from TRBV4-1 and TRBJ1-6, with a possible D match to TRBD1 (5 bases). V gave up 0 bases and J gave up 7 bases, with 25 bases separating them. The germline V gene has CDR1 MGHRA and CDR2 YSYEKL. This CDR3 has 20 residues.

This sequence joins TRBV25-1 and TRBJ2-7; TRBD1 aligns across 9 bases. The CDR3 covers 15 residues. After removal of 4 bases from V and 0 bases from J, the junction contained 4 bases not matched to a gene. The germline V gene has CDR1 MGHDK and CDR2 SYGVNS. The CDR3 DNA sequence: TGTGCCAGCAGTGGGTGGGGACAGGGCTCCTACGAGCAGTACTTC. It is translated as CASSGWGQGSYEQYF.

This rearrangement joins TRBV20-1 to TRBJ2-4, with 11 bases aligning to TRBD2. V shed 0 bases and J 8 bases; nucleotides not matched to a gene: 9. The germline CDR1 and CDR2 sequences are DFQATT and SNEGSKA (reference sequence). The CDR3 length is 16 residues. CDR3 DNA sequence: TGCAGTGCTAGAGATCTTAGCGGGGGGGCCATGTACATTCAGTACTTC. Translation gives CSARDLSGGAMYIQYF.

This chain connects TRBV14 to TRBJ1-2; no definite D call. The CDR3 contains 12 residues. V was pared by 1 base and J by 7 bases, with 7 bases between. CDR1 is SGHDN, CDR2 FVKESK, per germline. The DNA of the CDR3 is TGTGCCAGCAGCCAAGGCCACCGTGGCTACACCTTC. It is translated as CASSQGHRGYTF.

This clonotype was seen only a few times. The chain employs TRBV12-3 or TRBV12-4 and TRBJ2-3, with 8 bases matching TRBD1. With V trimmed by 5 bases and J by 6 bases, 22 bases remained unmatched. The CDR3 spans 19 residues. This CDR3 is CASSPGGPGAGPAPDTQYF. The CDR3, as DNA: TGTGCCAGCAGTCCAGGGGGCCCAGGGGCGGGCCCGGCTCCGGATACGCAGTATTTT.

The chain couples TRBV10-2 to TRBJ2-3; D might be TRBD1 (6 bases). Germline V gives CDR1 WSHSY, CDR2 SAAADI. The V end lost 1 base, the J end lost 6 bases, and 11 bases lay between the germline ends. The CDR3 length is 14 residues. The CDR3 is CASSELYRVDTQYF. The CDR3, as DNA: TGCGCCAGCAGTGAGTTGTACAGGGTGGATACGCAGTATTTT.

This chain's CDR3 is CASSSGPQGLNYGYTF. The DNA of the CDR3 is TGTGCCAGCAGCTCAGGGCCCCAGGGCCTTAACTATGGCTACACCTTC. J is TRBJ1-2 and V is TRBV7-9; D perhaps matches TRBD1 (5 bases). The germline CDR1 and CDR2 sequences are SEHNR and FQNEAQ (reference sequence). The CDR3 contains 16 residues. Trimming took off 4 bases at V and 1 base at J, with 16 bases between the two ends.

The chain has TRBV4-1 and TRBJ1-1, with D tentatively TRBD1 (5 bases). The CDR3 length is 15 residues. CDR1 and CDR2 (germline): MGHRA, YSYEKL. V lost 0 bases and J 5 bases, leaving 13 bases between the germline ends. The CDR3 bases are TGCGCCAGCAGCCAAGATCCAGGGATGGGGACTGAAGCTTTCTTT. It codes for CASSQDPGMGTEAFF.

This clonotype was observed a handful of times. The V and J genes are TRBV4-1 and TRBJ2-5, with no clear D. The ends were cut back, 3 bases at V and 3 bases at J, with 11 bases in the middle. Germline V gives CDR1 MGHRA, CDR2 YSYEKL. This CDR3 has 14 amino acids. The CDR3, as DNA: TGCGCCAGCAGCCAGACCCAAACTAAAGAGACCCAGTACTTC. This gives the protein CASSQTQTKETQYF.

Worth noting for this clonotype: This CDR3 is missing its conserved last phenylalanine or tryptophan, likely due to a read error. The rearrangement links TRBV20-1 to TRBJ2-3, with 9 bases lining up with TRBD2. Germline CDR1 is DFQATT and CDR2 is SNEGSKA (reference sequence). The CDR3 loop spans 15 amino acids. The CDR3 bases are TGCAGCGCTAGGCTAGCGGGGTCCCCACACGGTACGCAGTATGTT. It specifies CSARLAGSPHGTQYV.

This clonotype was observed a few times. The chain employs TRBV28 and TRBJ2-1, with 13 bases that match TRBD2. CDR1 and CDR2 from the germline V gene are MDHEN and SYDVKM. The CDR3 sequence is 16 residues long. After removal of 6 bases from V and 8 bases from J, the junction contained 10 bases not matched to a gene. The CDR3 protein is CASSLPTSGGPDEQFF. The DNA of the CDR3 is TGTGCCAGCAGCCTTCCGACTAGCGGGGGGCCCGATGAGCAGTTCTTC.

This clonotype was counted a few times. The chain links TRBV7-2 to TRBJ2-4, with a possible D match to TRBD1 (5 bases). Germline loops: CDR1 SGHTA, CDR2 FQGNSA. This CDR3 has 16 residues. V dropped 3 bases and J dropped 0 bases, with 12 bases sitting between them. The CDR3 DNA follows: TGTGCCAGCAGCTTGGTAGCCAGGGTAGCCAAAAACATTCAGTACTTC. Protein sequence: CASSLVARVAKNIQYF.

The chain joins TRBV5-6 to TRBJ1-6, with D possibly TRBD1 on 5 matching bases. Germline CDR1 reads SGHDT; CDR2 reads YYEEEE. Trimming cost V 0 bases and J 11 bases, with 15 bases left between them. CDR3 size: 15 residues. Written as DNA, the CDR3 is TGTGCCAGCAGCTTGGAAGGCAGGGTGGTTCCACCCCTCCACTTT. Translating it yields CASSLEGRVVPPLHF.

This clonotype was picked up a small number of times. This sequence joins TRBV12-3 or TRBV12-4 and TRBJ2-1; TRBD1 matches 9 bases. The CDR3 runs 16 residues. Trimming removed 6 bases from V and 7 bases from J; junction bases left unmatched: 13. The CDR3 is CASSQTGTGNINEQFF. CDR3 DNA sequence: TGTGCCAGCAGCCAAACCGGGACAGGGAATATTAATGAGCAGTTCTTC.

This clonotype was detected a few times. The rearrangement joins TRBV6-5 to TRBJ1-2; D remains ambiguous. Germline CDR1 and CDR2: MNHEY and SVGAGI. V gave up 2 bases and J gave up 4 bases, with 17 bases separating them. The CDR3 contains 16 residues. In nucleotides, the CDR3 is TGTGCCAGCAGTTACCCCATATCTGGGGATGGCTATGGCTACACCTTC. This gives the protein CASSYPISGDGYGYTF.

This rearrangement joins TRBV5-6 to TRBJ1-2, with D uncertain. V was shortened by 1 base and J by 5 bases, with 15 bases between the two germline ends. The CDR3 runs 15 residues. Germline V lookup: CDR1 SGHDT, CDR2 YYEEEE. This CDR3 reads CASSLTAQSVYGYTF. The DNA of the CDR3 is TGTGCCAGCAGCTTGACCGCCCAAAGTGTTTATGGCTACACCTTC.

The chain couples TRBV20-1 to TRBJ2-5; TRBD2 matches at 11 bases. CDR1 and CDR2 from the germline V gene are DFQATT and SNEGSKA (reference sequence). This CDR3 is built from 18 residues. The V segment lost 3 bases and the J segment 5 bases; nucleotides outside the gene matches: 17. CDR3 nucleotide sequence: TGCAGTGCTAGGAGCGCTAGCGGGGGGCGACAAGATCGGGAGACCCAGTACTTC. Its translation: CSARSASGGRQDRETQYF.

This clonotype was seen a handful of times. This chain connects TRBV5-5 to TRBJ1-1, with unresolved D. Germline-derived CDR1 and CDR2 are SGHKS and YYEKEE (reference sequence). V gave up 3 bases and J gave up 4 bases, with 19 bases separating them. The CDR3 is 16 residues long. The chain's CDR3 is CASSYPPGQSSTEAFF. In DNA form, the CDR3 reads TGTGCCAGCAGCTACCCTCCAGGCCAGTCTAGCACTGAAGCTTTCTTT.

This clonotype was seen a handful of times. One junction end disagrees with the germline gene, perhaps due to a read error. The chain is built from TRBV4-1 and TRBJ2-6, with 7 bases identical to TRBD1. The CDR3 is 18 amino acids. Germline-derived CDR1 and CDR2 are MGHRA and YSYEKL. CDR3 nucleotide sequence: TGCGCCAGCAACCAAGACCAGGGGGTTTACTCTGGGGCCAACGTCCTGACTTTC. It codes for CASNQDQGVYSGANVLTF.

In its sample, this clonotype was seen a few times. The rearrangement uses TRBV15 and TRBJ1-1, with D perhaps TRBD1 (5 bases). Germline CDR1 and CDR2: LNHNV and YYDKDF (reference sequence). CDR3 size: 13 residues. The ends were cut back, 0 bases at V and 8 bases at J, with 10 bases in the middle. The chain's CDR3 is CATSRDLGVEAFF. In DNA form, the CDR3 reads TGTGCCACCAGCAGAGATTTGGGGGTAGAAGCTTTCTTT.

The chain has TRBV6-5 and TRBJ2-3; D call uncertain. V lost 2 bases and J lost 4, with 10 bases in between. The CDR3 extends over 14 amino acids. The germline CDR1 and CDR2 sequences are MNHEY and SVGAGI. The CDR3 protein is CASSYGSGPDTQYF. CDR3 nucleotide sequence: TGTGCCAGCAGTTACGGATCAGGTCCAGATACGCAGTATTTT.

CDR3 sequence reads: CASSSQDRAARGYGYTF. CDR3 sequence (DNA): TGTGCCAGCAGCTCTCAGGACAGGGCGGCGCGGGGCTATGGCTACACCTTC. The J gene is TRBJ1-2, the V gene TRBV5-5; the match to TRBD1 covers 8 bases. V gave up 3 bases and J gave up 4 bases; unmatched junction bases: 14. The CDR3 length is 17 residues. CDR1 and CDR2 (germline): SGHKS, YYEKEE (reference sequence).

The chain has TRBV6-5 and TRBJ2-3; 8 bases agree with TRBD2. J gave up 2 bases and V 5 bases, and 6 bases lay outside the gene matches. The CDR3 spans 15 residues. Germline CDR1 is MNHEY and CDR2 is SVGAGI. In DNA, the CDR3 is TGTGCCAGCAGTCCCGGGGGGGGCCACACAGATACGCAGTATTTT. Amino acid sequence: CASSPGGGHTDTQYF.